What follows are 26 T cell receptor beta chains derived from one specimen sequenced in a study of blood T cell repertoires in COVID-19. The data were produced by immunoSEQ multiplex PCR, yet TCRdb's version contains in-frame clones alone and is incomplete. The sample lists 150,000 or so clones; around 80% were seen once. Source material: peripheral blood. The receptors were gathered from a human donor with acute or convalescent COVID-19. The donor label of this sample is uncertain.

This chain links TRBV12-5 with TRBJ2-5, with a weak D call TRBD1 (6 bases). Germline V gives CDR1 LGHNT, CDR2 FRNRAP. Trimming shortened V by 2 bases and J by 5 bases, and 18 bases separated the two germline ends. The CDR3 runs 16 residues. CDR3 sequence reads: CASGLFGRDIEETQYF. The CDR3 DNA is TGTGCTAGTGGTTTGTTTGGCAGGGACATCGAGGAGACCCAGTACTTC.

The chain's CDR3 is CASHFRGGEKLFF. In DNA, the CDR3 is TGTGCCAGCCATTTCCGCGGGGGCGAAAAACTGTTTTTT. V is TRBV7-9 and J is TRBJ1-4; tentative D call: TRBD1 (6 bases). Germline V gene data show CDR1 as SEHNR and CDR2 as FQNEAQ (reference sequence). The CDR3 totals 13 residues. Trimming cost V 8 bases and J 8 bases, with 15 bases left between them.

The chain links TRBV4-2 to TRBJ1-3; D not certain. Trimming left V 0 bases short and J 4 bases short, with 7 bases between. Germline V gives CDR1 LGHNA, CDR2 YNFKEQ. This CDR3 is 14 amino acids long. The CDR3 nucleotides read TGTGCCAGCAGCCAAGATGCCGGGGGAAACACCATATATTTT. Translated: CASSQDAGGNTIYF.

The rearrangement links TRBV19 to TRBJ1-5; 8 bases align to TRBD1. The CDR3 is made up of 13 amino acids. After removal of 5 bases from V and 6 bases from J, the junction contained 3 bases not matched to a gene. CDR1 is LNHDA, CDR2 SQIVND, per germline (reference sequence). The chain's CDR3 is CASSFDRGQPQHF. The CDR3 bases are TGTGCCAGTAGTTTTGACAGGGGTCAGCCCCAGCATTTT.

CDR3 DNA: TGTGCCAGCAGCTTAATTTTTAGTGGGCTGGAAAAACTGTTTTTT. Its translation: CASSLIFSGLEKLFF. V gene TRBV7-9 combines with J gene TRBJ1-4; D gene unclear. The CDR3 contains 15 residues. V dropped 2 bases and J dropped 8 bases, with 15 bases sitting between them. CDR1 and CDR2 (germline): SEHNR, FQNEAQ (reference sequence). The whole variable domain, filled in from reference TRBV7-9 and TRBJ1-4, reads DTGVSQNPRHKITKRGQNVTFRCDPISEHNRLYWYRQTLGQGPEFLTYFQNEAQLEKSRLLSDRFSAERPKGSFSTLEIQRTEQGDSAMYLCASSLIFSGLEKLFFGSGTQLSVL.

This clone was counted many times. The chain combines TRBV7-2 with TRBJ1-3, with TRBD1 as a possible D gene (6 bases). This CDR3 has 15 amino acids. V was cut by 5 bases and J by 2 bases, with 13 bases left in between. Germline V CDR1 and CDR2: SGHTA, FQGNSA. CDR3 amino acids: CASSLSPGAGNTIYF. The CDR3 region has the DNA TGTGCCAGCAGCCTTAGTCCAGGGGCTGGAAACACCATATATTTT. The full variable domain, its missing parts supplied by reference TRBV7-2 and TRBJ1-3, is GAGVSQSPSNKVTEKGKDVELRCDPISGHTALYWYRQSLGQGLEFLIYFQGNSAPDKSGLPSDRFSAERTGGSVSTLTIQRTQQEDSAVYLCASSLSPGAGNTIYFGEGSWLTVV.

This clone was counted once. The gene calls are TRBV4-1 and TRBJ2-3; D might be TRBD2 (5 bases). Trimming pared 0 bases from V and 0 bases from J, leaving 10 bases between. CDR3 size: 16 residues. Germline CDR1 is MGHRA and CDR2 is YSYEKL. This CDR3 reads CASSQEMRVSTDTQYF. Written as DNA, the CDR3 is TGCGCCAGCAGCCAAGAGATGCGGGTTAGCACAGATACGCAGTATTTT.

The chain recombines TRBV4-2 with TRBJ1-3; 8 nucleotides line up with TRBD1. V lost 4 bases and J lost 2; bases outside the gene matches: 7. CDR3 length: 16 amino acids. Germline V gene sequence: CDR1 LGHNA, CDR2 YNFKEQ. This CDR3 reads CASSLETGATGNTIYF. The CDR3 DNA reads as TGTGCCAGCAGCCTGGAGACAGGGGCGACTGGAAACACCATATATTTT.

In this sample, this clone turned up a few times. The chain joins TRBV12-3 or TRBV12-4 to TRBJ1-3; D remains unclear. V was clipped by 5 bases and J by 4 bases, with 9 bases between them. The CDR3 is made up of 13 amino acids. CDR3 residues: CASSPGKGNTIYF. The CDR3 nucleotides are TGTGCCAGCAGTCCAGGAAAAGGAAACACCATATATTTT.

This rearrangement joins TRBV19 to TRBJ1-2; 7 bases align to TRBD1. V shed 6 bases, J shed 8 bases, and the junction held 12 bases outside the gene matches. Germline V gene data show CDR1 as LNHDA and CDR2 as SQIVND (reference sequence). CDR3 size: 14 residues. The DNA for the CDR3 is TGTGCCAGTAGAACTCTCCGGGACAGCCCAGGCTACACCTTC. Protein: CASRTLRDSPGYTF.

The chain links TRBV7-9 to TRBJ1-1; the match to TRBD1 covers 7 bases. Germline assignment: CDR1 SEHNR and CDR2 FQNEAQ (reference sequence). J gave up 5 bases and V 4 bases, and 4 bases lay outside the gene matches. This CDR3 has 13 residues. The CDR3 coding sequence is TGTGCCAGCAGCTCCTCAGGGGGAACTGAAGCTTTCTTT. Translation gives CASSSSGGTEAFF.

This sequence joins TRBV6-5 and TRBJ1-1; maybe TRBD1 (5 bases). Germline V gene data show CDR1 as MNHEY and CDR2 as SVGAGI. This CDR3 region has 14 residues. V was shortened by 4 bases and J by 4 bases, with 13 bases between the two germline ends. The DNA for the CDR3 is TGTGCCAGCAGTTCGCTTAACGGGGGCACTGAAGCTTTCTTT. It codes for CASSSLNGGTEAFF.

The V gene is TRBV9, the J gene TRBJ1-2; 8 nucleotides match TRBD1. The CDR3 loop spans 14 amino acids. With V trimmed by 3 bases and J by 5 bases, 6 bases remained unmatched. Germline CDR1 and CDR2: SGDLS and YYNGEE. In DNA, the CDR3 is TGTGCCAGCAGCGGAGACAGGGGCCCATATGGCTACACCTTC. Translating gives CASSGDRGPYGYTF.

J is TRBJ2-5 and V is TRBV11-1, with 7 bases fitting TRBD1. CDR1 and CDR2 (germline): SGHAT, FQDESV (reference sequence). The CDR3 is 15 amino acids. The junction had 8 bases not matched to a gene; V was cut back by 2 bases and J by 5 bases. CDR3 protein: CASSLLQGSAETQYF. For the CDR3, the DNA is TGTGCCAGCAGCTTACTACAGGGGAGTGCGGAGACCCAGTACTTC.

The V and J genes are TRBV7-8 and TRBJ2-7; 10 positions agree with TRBD1. V was pared by 2 bases and J by 5 bases, with 9 bases of the junction left unmatched. The CDR3 runs 16 residues. Germline CDR1 SGHVS, CDR2 FQNEAQ. The CDR3 region has the DNA TGTGCCAGCAGCTTAATGAACCTGGACAGGGGGAACGAGCAGTACTTC. This gives the protein CASSLMNLDRGNEQYF.

The chain carries TRBV5-1 and TRBJ1-1; D is ambiguous. Germline-derived CDR1 and CDR2 are SGHRS and YFSETQ. V was trimmed by 3 bases and J by 0 bases, leaving 15 bases between them. There are 16 residues in the CDR3. CDR3 coding DNA: TGCGCCAGCAGCTGGTCGTCGCGAGGCTTGAACACTGAAGCTTTCTTT. The encoded protein is CASSWSSRGLNTEAFF.

This chain links TRBV4-2 with TRBJ1-2; 7 nucleotides line up with TRBD1. CDR1 is LGHNA, CDR2 YNFKEQ, per germline. The junction had 8 bases not matched to a gene; V was cut back by 0 bases and J by 4 bases. This CDR3 contains 16 residues. The CDR3 nucleotides read TGTGCCAGCAGCCAAGATCGAGGACAGGTTGGCTATGGCTACACCTTC. This gives the protein CASSQDRGQVGYGYTF.

In this sample, this clone turned up many times. The rearrangement joins TRBV19 to TRBJ1-3; D is unresolved. V lost 5 bases, J lost 0 bases, and 11 bases lay in between. Per germline, CDR1 LNHDA and CDR2 SQIVND (reference sequence). The CDR3 extends over 15 amino acids. The CDR3 spells CASSPRKSSGNTIYF. CDR3 in DNA: TGTGCCAGTAGTCCCCGAAAGAGCTCTGGAAACACCATATATTTT. The complete variable domain, with remaining parts taken from reference TRBV19 and TRBJ1-3, reads DGGITQSPKYLFRKEGQNVTLSCEQNLNHDAMYWYRQDPGQGLRLIYYSQIVNDFQKGDIAEGYSVSREKKESFPLTVTSAQKNPTAFYLCASSPRKSSGNTIYFGEGSWLTVV.

The table lists this clone with a count of one. The rearrangement links TRBV6-5 to TRBJ2-2, with a tentative D call TRBD2 (5 bases). This CDR3 contains 14 residues. Germline CDR1 MNHEY, CDR2 SVGAGI. The V gene lost 8 bases and the J gene lost 0 bases, with 10 bases spanning the gap. The CDR3 sequence is CASPRETNTGELFF. The CDR3 coding sequence is TGTGCCAGCCCAAGGGAGACGAACACCGGGGAGCTGTTTTTT.

The rearrangement uses TRBV20-1 and TRBJ1-2; no definite D call. The ends were cut back, 3 bases at V and 2 bases at J, with 7 bases in the middle. There are 12 residues in the CDR3. Germline V gene sequence: CDR1 DFQATT, CDR2 SNEGSKA (reference sequence). The CDR3 coding sequence is TGCAGTGCTAGTACGGTCAACTATGGCTACACCTTC. Its translation: CSASTVNYGYTF.

The chain joins TRBV30 to TRBJ1-4, with TRBD1 matching 9 bases. The CDR3 consists of 16 residues. CDR1 and CDR2 (germline): GTSNPN, SVGIG (reference sequence). Germline trimming cut 3 bases from V and 7 bases from J; bases unmatched to any gene: 12. The CDR3 is CAWRRVTGGGSEKLFF. The CDR3 DNA sequence: TGTGCCTGGAGGAGAGTTACAGGGGGCGGAAGTGAAAAACTGTTTTTT.

This CDR3 reads CASSFDGKRSDTQYF. CDR3 coding DNA: TGTGCCAGCAGCTTTGACGGGAAGAGGTCAGATACGCAGTATTTT. The V and J genes are TRBV5-4 and TRBJ2-3; possibly TRBD2 for D (5 bases). The germline V gene encodes CDR1 SGHNT and CDR2 YYREEE (reference sequence). This CDR3 region has 15 residues. The germline V and J ends were trimmed by 2 bases and 4 bases, with 14 bases remaining between them.

The V and J genes are TRBV2 and TRBJ1-5, with D perhaps matching TRBD1 (6 bases). Germline-derived CDR1 and CDR2 are SNHLY and FYNNEI. This CDR3 is built from 15 residues. Trimming pared 4 bases from V and 2 bases from J, leaving 12 bases between. The CDR3 sequence: CASSGQVAGNQPQHF. Written as DNA, the CDR3 is TGTGCCAGCAGTGGACAGGTGGCTGGCAATCAGCCCCAGCATTTT.

This sequence joins TRBV5-1 and TRBJ2-3; D might be TRBD2 (7 bases). The CDR3 spans 15 residues. CDR1 is SGHRS and CDR2 is YFSETQ in the germline V gene. V lost 0 bases, J lost 3 bases, and 11 bases lay in between. The DNA for the CDR3 is TGCGCCAGCAGCTTGGAGGGGGGGCGGACAGATACGCAGTATTTT. This translates into CASSLEGGRTDTQYF.

The gene calls are TRBV6-2 or TRBV6-3 and TRBJ1-2; D possibly corresponds to TRBD1 (5 bases). The germline gives CDR1 MNHEY, CDR2 SVGEGT. The CDR3 runs to 14 residues. V lost 2 bases, J lost 4 bases, and 11 bases lay in between. Written as DNA, the CDR3 is TGTGCCAGCAGTTACGGACAAAGTAGCTATGGCTACACCTTC. Translated: CASSYGQSSYGYTF.

The table lists this clone with a count of one. The CDR3 reads CASSEAVYGYTF. DNA of the CDR3: TGTGCCAGCAGTGAAGCCGTTTATGGCTACACCTTC. This chain connects TRBV2 to TRBJ1-2; D call uncertain. Germline CDR1 is SNHLY and CDR2 is FYNNEI. CDR3 size: 12 residues. The V end lost 0 bases, the J end lost 5 bases, and 4 bases lay between the germline ends.